This T cell receptor beta chain originates from a study of T cells in Graves' hyperthyroidism and ophthalmopathy. This clonotype was recorded at least ten times. Trimming shortened V by 2 bases and J by 0 bases, and 15 bases separated the two germline ends. CDR3 length: 16 amino acids. The germline V gene encodes CDR1 SGHRS and CDR2 YFSETQ. Researchers took RNA transcripts and amplified the TCR beta CDR3 regions from them. A set of HTBI primers served as the primers for a first-round RT-PCR of the TCR CDR3. TCRdb called the multiplex PCR reads again in MiXCR, with one record for every CDR3 protein. The sample contains around 350,000 distinct CDR3 sequences, approximately 20% of which appear only once.

The rearrangement joins TRBV5-1 to TRBJ2-7; tentative D call: TRBD1 (6 bases). The sequence was collected from a woman between 18 and 30 years old with Graves' hyperthyroidism. Sample: blood. In nucleotides, the CDR3 is TGCGCCAGCAGCTTCACGGGTCAGGGGAGCTCCTACGAGCAGTACTTC. Translating gives CASSFTGQGSSYEQYF.